A single sample gave rise to the 14 T cell receptor beta chains below, sequenced in a study of spatial heterogeneity in lung cancer. TCRdb fed the 5' RACE reads into MiXCR, producing one record per CDR3 protein. Here the sample spans some 37,000 distinct CDR3 sequences, around 7.5% being singletons. The time point denotes: sample taken at primary tumor resection. The specimen was PBMCs, collected at surgery. The receptors here all came from a male donor with early-stage non-small cell lung cancer.

This clonotype was observed at least ten times. CDR3 DNA sequence: TGTGCCAGCAGCGTCGGGACTACCACCGGGGAGCTGTTTTTT. Its protein product is CASSVGTTTGELFF. This chain uses TRBV7-3 with TRBJ2-2, with 7 bases aligning to TRBD2. The J segment lost 4 bases and the V segment lost 5 bases, leaving 4 bases of the junction unmatched. Germline V gene data show CDR1 as SGHTA and CDR2 as FQGTGA. The CDR3 sequence is 14 residues long.

The rearrangement links TRBV11-2 to TRBJ2-7; 12 positions agree with TRBD2. The length of the CDR3 is 15 residues. Germline trimming cut 5 bases from V and 2 bases from J; bases unmatched to any gene: 4. The V gene's germline CDR1 is SGHAT and CDR2 FQNNGV. The CDR3 DNA is TGTGCCAGCAGCCAAACTAGCGGGGGGACCTACGAGCAGTACTTC. Translation gives CASSQTSGGTYEQYF. The complete variable domain, with remaining parts taken from reference TRBV11-2 and TRBJ2-7, reads EAGVAQSPRYKIIEKRQSVAFWCNPISGHATLYWYQQILGQGPKLLIQFQNNGVVDDSQLPKDRFSAERLKGVDSTLKIQPAKLEDSAVYLCASSQTSGGTYEQYFGPGTRLTVT.

This clonotype was seen only a few times. The chain is built from TRBV4-3 and TRBJ1-6; 11 bases match TRBD1. Germline CDR1 and CDR2: LGHNA and YSLEER. The length of the CDR3 is 16 residues. J was trimmed by 9 bases and V by 1 base; bases with no gene match: 5. The CDR3 reads CASSQVAGTGGSPLHF. The CDR3 bases are TGCGCCAGCAGCCAAGTGGCCGGGACAGGGGGTTCACCCCTCCACTTT.

This clonotype was detected ten times or more. The chain combines TRBV20-1 with TRBJ2-3; D not resolved. Germline CDR1 and CDR2: DFQATT and SNEGSKA (reference sequence). The V end was cut by 5 bases, the J end by 3 bases, with 9 bases between. The CDR3 is 12 amino acids. The CDR3 DNA follows: TGCAGTGCTGGTCAACCGACAGATACGCAGTATTTT. Translated, it gives CSAGQPTDTQYF.

The genes are TRBV12-3 or TRBV12-4 and TRBJ2-5; D might be TRBD1 (6 bases). This CDR3 region has 13 residues. V lost 8 bases and J 1 base, leaving 11 bases between the germline ends. The CDR3 DNA is TGTGCCAGCGCAATCAGGGGCCAAGAGACCCAGTACTTC. Protein sequence: CASAIRGQETQYF.

This clonotype appeared a few times. This sequence joins TRBV6-1 and TRBJ1-1, with D maybe TRBD1 (5 bases). Trimming stripped 10 bases from V and 2 bases from J, with 17 bases between. The germline gives CDR1 MNHNS, CDR2 SASEGT. The CDR3 consists of 14 residues. In DNA, the CDR3 is TGTGCCATCCAAAGGCGAGGGGTCAACACTGAAGCTTTCTTT. It specifies CAIQRRGVNTEAFF.

The CDR3 DNA reads TGTGCCAGCTCACCACCGAGCGGGGCAGCCCAGCATTTT. The encoded protein is CASSPPSGAAQHF. The rearrangement joins TRBV18 to TRBJ1-5, with D maybe TRBD1 (5 bases). CDR1 KGHSH and CDR2 LQKENI come from the germline V gene. V gave up 0 bases and J gave up 11 bases, with 11 bases separating them. The CDR3 extends over 13 amino acids.

V is TRBV28 and J is TRBJ2-1; D not resolved. CDR3 length: 14 residues. Trimming took 5 bases from V and 0 from J, leaving 8 bases between them. CDR1 is MDHEN and CDR2 is SYDVKM in the germline V gene. Here the CDR3 DNA reads TGTGCCAGCAGTCGCCAGAGCTCCTACAATGAGCAGTTCTTC. Translating gives CASSRQSSYNEQFF.

At least ten counts were recorded for this clonotype. This chain connects TRBV28 to TRBJ1-2; the D is unclear. Looked up from germline, CDR1 is MDHEN and CDR2 is SYDVKM. CDR3 length: 12 residues. Trimming stripped 4 bases from V and 5 bases from J, with 8 bases between. The CDR3 DNA reads TGTGCCAGCAGTTCGACGGTTTATGGCTACACCTTC. Amino acid sequence: CASSSTVYGYTF.

This clonotype was observed many times. This chain connects TRBV5-1 to TRBJ2-1; 9 bases agree with TRBD2. This CDR3 has 13 residues. Per the germline V gene, CDR1 is SGHRS and CDR2 is YFSETQ. V lost 6 bases and J lost 5; bases outside the gene matches: 3. CDR3 loop: CASTSGTHNEQFF. The CDR3 DNA sequence: TGCGCCAGCACTAGCGGGACCCACAATGAGCAGTTCTTC.

This clonotype was detected many times. The chain employs TRBV7-3 and TRBJ2-3; no definite D call. Germline V gene data show CDR1 as SGHTA and CDR2 as FQGTGA. Trimming removed 1 base at V and 4 bases at J, with 6 bases between. The CDR3 totals 13 residues. In DNA, the CDR3 is TGTGCCAGCAGCTTAATCGGAGCAGATACGCAGTATTTT. It encodes CASSLIGADTQYF.

This clonotype appeared a few times. CDR3 protein: CASSPPGHYEQYV. CDR3 DNA: TGTGCCAGCAGCCCACCGGGACATTACGAGCAGTACGTC. The gene calls are TRBV11-3 and TRBJ2-7; D is possibly TRBD1 (6 bases). Germline V lookup: CDR1 SGHNT, CDR2 YENEEA. The CDR3 covers 13 residues. V was trimmed by 5 bases and J by 4 bases, leaving 12 bases between them.

This clonotype came up many times. CDR3 nucleotide sequence: TGTGCTAGTGGTCCCCAAGGGGGGCTTAATGAGCAGTTCTTC. It encodes CASGPQGGLNEQFF. The V and J genes are TRBV12-5 and TRBJ2-1, with D perhaps matching TRBD1 or TRBD2 (6 bases each). The CDR3 contains 14 residues. V was cut by 5 bases and J by 7 bases, with 15 bases left in between. Looked up from germline, CDR1 is LGHNT and CDR2 is FRNRAP. The whole variable domain, filled in from reference TRBV12-5 and TRBJ2-1, reads DARVTQTPRHKVTEMGQEVTMRCQPILGHNTVFWYRQTMMQGLELLAYFRNRAPLDDSGMPKDRFSAEMPDATLATLKIQPSEPRDSAVYFCASGPQGGLNEQFFGPGTRLTVL.

The chain uses TRBV6-2 or TRBV6-3 and TRBJ2-7; the D gene is possibly TRBD1 (5 bases). In germline, CDR1 is MNHEY, CDR2 SVGEGT. V lost 2 bases and J 4 bases, leaving 12 bases between the germline ends. The CDR3 has 14 amino acids. CDR3 loop: CASSYEQVIYEQYF. As DNA, the CDR3 is TGTGCCAGCAGTTACGAACAGGTGATATACGAGCAGTACTTC.